This TCR beta chain was sequenced in a study of neurological immune-mediated disorders. A note on this clonotype: No DNA is shown, since the ends of the CDR3 on it are uncertain; the CDR3 is the one TCRdb lists.

The CDR3 sequence runs 24 residues, both termini included. Germline CDR1 reads SGHRS; CDR2 reads YFSETQ. TCRdb re-derived calls from the 5' RACE reads in MiXCR, one entry per CDR3 protein. Here the sample spans some 46,000 distinct CDR3 sequences, under 13% being singletons. The sequence came from a man in his 70s with HTLV-1-associated myelopathy (HAM/TSP). The chain carries TRBV5-1 and TRBJ2-2; the listed D gene, TRBD2, was not tested against the DNA. The sample comprised PBMCs. The chain's CDR3 is CASSLAGRAYEQYFGPGDTGELFF.